This entry concerns a single T cell receptor (beta chain). Antigen unknown. In the PCR, 60 Vbeta and 13 Jbeta primers were used. Sequencing was performed with immunoSEQ multiplex PCR; in TCRdb, only in-frame clones are kept and a portion is missing. The sample has fewer than 70,000 clones; roughly 67% are singletons. CDR3 size: 15 residues. Per germline, CDR1 SNHLY and CDR2 FYNNEI. V was clipped by 3 bases and J by 1 base; unmatched bases: 5. The data derive from a study of cytomegalovirus exposure and HLA in healthy donors. Overall study results and limits: Most of the TCR beta V segments (in an earlier analysis) were productive either about 87% or about 30% of the time. A later analysis linked a missense variant in DCLRE1C to the trimming of TCR beta V and J genes. Testing in vitro showed a few CMV-associated chains specific for CMV antigens. Among TCR beta chains, those listed as cytomegalovirus-associated numbered about 160.

The chain carries TRBV2 and TRBJ2-7; 8 bases agree with TRBD2. The sample taken for sequencing was PBMCs. The TCR comes from a man aged 45-65 years in good health and CMV-seronegative. The CDR3 DNA sequence: TGTGCCAGCAGTGAGGGGACTAGTGAGTCCTACGAGCAGTACTTC. Translated: CASSEGTSESYEQYF.